This T cell receptor beta chain was sequenced in a study of blood T cell repertoires in COVID-19. On the study more broadly: Material from acute and convalescent COVID-19 was sourced from the United States, Italy and Spain. Nucleic acid was either cDNA or gDNA, and it came from T cells, B-cell-depleted T cells, or PBMCs.

Germline trimming cut 5 bases from V and 5 bases from J; bases unmatched to any gene: 4. CDR3 length: 13 residues. Germline CDR1 and CDR2: SQVTM and ANQGSEA. As handled by the study authors: Scientists estimated how many nucleated cells there were by amplifying reference gene primers. TCRdb keeps only in-frame clones here, not all; method: immunoSEQ multiplex PCR. V, J and clone size were drawn from that table, and D and trimming were deduced from the DNA. The sample consists of some 150,000 clones, approximately 86% of them appearing once. The rearrangement links TRBV29-1 to TRBJ2-5, with 11 bases fitting TRBD1. The clonotype was recovered from a woman aged 60-70 years with active or convalescent COVID-19. Material for sequencing was peripheral blood. The CDR3 sequence: CSVLGTGGETQYF. The CDR3 nucleotides are TGCAGCGTTCTGGGGACAGGGGGGGAGACCCAGTACTTC.